This T cell receptor (beta chain) comes out of a study of control samples from healthy donors and cancer patients. This CDR3 is built from 14 residues. V lost 1 base and J 4 bases, leaving 11 bases between the germline ends. Germline assignment: CDR1 SGHDT and CDR2 YYEEEE. Some clones are missing from TCRdb's copy, which holds only in-frame ones; the method was immunoSEQ multiplex PCR. The profile shows 150,000 to 200,000 clones, roughly 91% of them singletons. Sequencing input: blood. The TCR comes from a woman aged 30 to 39 in good health. The chain is built from TRBV5-6 and TRBJ1-2; D is possibly TRBD1 (5 bases). The CDR3 spells CASSLWEGTYGYTF. The CDR3 DNA reads TGTGCCAGCAGCTTGTGGGAAGGGACCTATGGCTACACCTTC.